The rows below give T cell receptor beta chains drawn from one sample of a study of blood T cell repertoires in COVID-19. Using immunoSEQ multiplex PCR, the repertoire was profiled, and TCRdb retains in-frame clones only, with some absent. The sample holds 120,000 to 150,000 clones; just under 85% are singletons and the top ten take nearly 3%. Input material: peripheral blood. Every receptor here comes from a woman in her thirties or forties with active or convalescent COVID-19. CDR3s include the opening cysteine and the closing phenylalanine or tryptophan. D genes are given only for firm matches. Some rows have no size entry. The others give once, few or many, or a class for an expanded clone.

d_gene,v_gene,len,abundance,j_gene,CDR3aa,CDR3nt
.,TRBV28,16,.,TRBJ1-4,CASSSDGRGTNEKLFF,TGTGCCAGCAGTTCTGACGGACGGGGAACTAATGAAAAACTGTTTTTT
TRBD1,TRBV18,11,.,TRBJ1-4,CASSEGQSKIF,TGTGCCAGCTCGGAGGGACAGTCCAAAATTTTT
.,TRBV4-2,16,.,TRBJ2-3,CASSQAWAVSTDTQYF,TGTGCCAGCAGCCAAGCTTGGGCAGTTAGCACAGATACGCAGTATTTT
.,TRBV18,15,.,TRBJ2-4,CASSHEGLAKNIQYF,TGTGCCAGCTCTCACGAGGGACTAGCCAAAAACATTCAGTACTTC
TRBD2,TRBV20-1,15,.,TRBJ2-2,CSASLGTIVTGELFF,TGCAGTGCTAGTCTCGGGACTATCGTCACCGGGGAGCTGTTTTTT
.,TRBV28,12,.,TRBJ1-4,CASSLPFEKLFF,TGTGCCAGCAGTCTCCCGTTTGAAAAACTGTTTTTT
TRBD1,TRBV7-2,17,.,TRBJ2-2,CASSHPPETGLAGELFF,TGTGCCAGCAGCCACCCACCGGAGACAGGGCTGGCCGGGGAGCTGTTTTTT
.,TRBV7-2,13,few,TRBJ1-3,CASSRTHGNTIYF,TGTGCCAGCAGCCGGACACACGGAAACACCATATATTTT
.,TRBV9,16,.,TRBJ1-5,CASSPGAGVSNQPQHF,TGTGCCAGCAGCCCCGGCGCAGGGGTTAGCAATCAGCCCCAGCATTTT
TRBD1,TRBV28,15,.,TRBJ1-2,CASSIPGQGYYGYTF,TGTGCCAGCAGTATTCCGGGACAGGGATACTATGGCTACACCTTC
TRBD1,TRBV6-5,14,.,TRBJ1-1,CASFNRGLNTEAFF,TGTGCCAGCTTCAACAGGGGCTTGAACACTGAAGCTTTCTTT
TRBD1,TRBV27,16,.,TRBJ1-1,CASSFRNGQGGTEAFF,TGTGCCAGCAGTTTCAGGAACGGACAGGGCGGCACTGAAGCTTTCTTT
TRBD1,TRBV7-2,14,once,TRBJ2-7,CASSPQGHTYEQYF,TGTGCCAGCAGCCCACAGGGGCACACCTACGAGCAGTACTTC
.,TRBV4-3,16,.,TRBJ1-3,CASSQDWSYSGNTIYF,TGCGCCAGCAGCCAAGATTGGAGCTACTCTGGAAACACCATATATTTT
.,TRBV18,14,few,TRBJ1-1,CASSLPTVPREAFF,TGTGCCAGCTCACTTCCGACGGTCCCCAGGGAAGCTTTCTTT
TRBD1,TRBV27,14,.,TRBJ2-1,CASSLQTGGYEQFF,TGTGCCAGCAGTTTGCAAACAGGGGGTTATGAGCAGTTCTTC
TRBD2,TRBV13,16,.,TRBJ2-7,CASSSIRTRPLSEQYF,TGTGCCAGCAGCTCCATCCGGACTAGGCCCCTCAGCGAGCAGTACTTC
TRBD1,TRBV3-1/TRBV3-2,20,.,TRBJ1-2,CASSQDPQQGALKVLGGYTF,TGTGCCAGCAGCCAAGACCCGCAACAGGGGGCGCTTAAAGTATTGGGTGGCTACACCTTC
.,TRBV5-4,13,.,TRBJ1-1,CASSPGVDTEAFF,TGTGCCAGCAGCCCGGGAGTGGACACTGAAGCTTTCTTT
.,TRBV6-2/TRBV6-3,15,once,TRBJ1-5,CASSYSLNGNQPQHF,TGTGCCAGCAGTTACTCGTTGAACGGTAATCAGCCCCAGCATTTT
TRBD1,TRBV11-2,14,few,TRBJ2-7,CASSRVRTGDKQYF,TGTGCCAGCAGCCGCGTCCGGACAGGGGACAAGCAGTACTTC
TRBD2,TRBV28,16,.,TRBJ2-7,CASSLGLAGTIYEQYF,TGTGCCAGCAGCTTGGGACTAGCGGGGACAATCTACGAGCAGTACTTC
.,TRBV3-1/TRBV3-2,14,.,TRBJ1-2,CASSQAPGRGGYTF,TGTGCCAGCAGCCAAGCCCCCGGGAGGGGAGGCTACACCTTC
TRBD1,TRBV18,15,.,TRBJ1-5,CASSPGQGNAQPQHF,TGTGCCAGCTCACCTGGACAGGGGAATGCTCAGCCCCAGCATTTT
.,TRBV30,12,.,TRBJ2-7,CAGQGGAYEQYF,TGTGCGGGGCAGGGGGGAGCCTACGAGCAGTACTTC
.,TRBV19,15,once,TRBJ2-5,CASSIRGSLQETQYF,TGTGCCAGTAGTATCAGGGGAAGCCTCCAAGAGACCCAGTACTTC
TRBD1,TRBV5-1,15,.,TRBJ1-2,CASSWNPGTEYGYTF,TGCGCCAGCAGCTGGAACCCCGGGACAGAATATGGCTACACCTTC
TRBD1,TRBV23-1,16,.,TRBJ2-3,CASSHTPRTGADTQYF,TGCGCCAGCAGTCACACGCCTCGGACAGGGGCAGATACGCAGTATTTT
TRBD1,TRBV5-5,15,once,TRBJ1-2,CASSVGDRGIYGYTF,TGTGCCAGCAGCGTGGGGGACAGGGGGATCTATGGCTACACCTTC
TRBD1,TRBV6-5,16,.,TRBJ2-7,CASSYSTGPKSYEQYF,TGTGCCAGCAGTTACTCGACAGGGCCGAAGAGTTACGAGCAGTACTTC
TRBD1,TRBV5-1,18,.,TRBJ2-7,CASSLAGSRGTATYEQYF,TGCGCCAGCAGCTTGGCCGGGTCTAGGGGGACAGCAACTTACGAGCAGTACTTC
.,TRBV27,15,.,TRBJ1-1,CASSSWGVMNTEAFF,TGTGCCAGCAGTTCCTGGGGGGTCATGAACACTGAAGCTTTCTTT
.,TRBV30,15,.,TRBJ2-7,CAWSVPDIGSYEQYF,TGTGCCTGGAGTGTACCTGATATCGGCTCCTACGAGCAGTACTTC
.,TRBV18,15,.,TRBJ2-7,CASSPLDFPSPEQYF,TGTGCCAGCTCACCCCTGGACTTTCCTAGCCCCGAGCAGTACTTC
TRBD1,TRBV28,14,.,TRBJ1-1,CASRTGVRNTEAFF,TGTGCCAGCAGGACAGGGGTTAGGAACACTGAAGCTTTCTTT
.,TRBV19,16,.,TRBJ1-5,CASSIVGRGGNQPQHF,TGTGCCAGTAGTATAGTAGGTCGGGGGGGCAATCAGCCCCAGCATTTT
TRBD1,TRBV2,17,.,TRBJ1-2,CASSEASQRGTVHGYTF,TGTGCCAGCAGTGAAGCGAGCCAGAGGGGGACAGTCCATGGCTACACCTTC